This entry lists 25 T cell receptor beta chains sequenced from one sample in a study of shared clonotypes between healthy human individuals (TCRdb year 2020). Libraries were made using the immunoSEQ multiplex PCR assay. Not all clones reach the TCRdb copy of this immuneACCESS table, which keeps in-frame sequences only. Checked studies attribute under half of the gap to unresolved V genes and leave the rest unexplained. A total of about 640,000 clones appear in this sample, 55% to 75% of them only once. The ten largest make up less than 2% of the sample. Sequenced input: memory CD4+ T cells sorted from blood. The cell subset or site label on this specimen signifies: CD45RA-negative fraction. These receptors all come from a woman in her twenties or thirties in good health.

The CDR3 spells CASSLGSHRNTEAFF. The DNA for the CDR3 is TGTGCCAGCAGCTTAGGGTCCCACCGGAACACTGAAGCTTTCTTT. The rearrangement joins TRBV7-9 to TRBJ1-1, with D hard to call. Germline V gene lookup returns CDR1 SEHNR and CDR2 FQNEAQ (reference sequence). V lost 1 base, J lost 1 base, and 10 bases lay in between. The CDR3 sequence is 15 residues long.

On this clone: This same CDR3 is encoded by further DNA sequences in the sample. V and J are TRBV6-5 and TRBJ1-1, with TRBD1 matching 9 bases. Looked up from germline, CDR1 is MNHEY and CDR2 is SVGAGI. The CDR3 contains 15 residues. The V and J ends lost 5 bases and 1 base, in that order; junction bases with no gene match: 5. The CDR3 nucleotides are TGTGCCAGCAGTCCCACAGGGGGCGGGAACACTGAAGCTTTCTTT. Encoded protein: CASSPTGGGNTEAFF.

This clone showed up just once. V is TRBV19 and J is TRBJ2-1, with a tentative D call TRBD2 (5 bases). The CDR3 loop spans 15 amino acids. The germline V gene has CDR1 LNHDA and CDR2 SQIVND (reference sequence). V lost 7 bases and J lost 5, with 18 bases in between. The CDR3 is CASKKGAQLNNEQFF. The CDR3 region has the DNA TGTGCCAGTAAGAAGGGAGCGCAGCTCAACAATGAGCAGTTCTTC.

This clone has a single count. V gene TRBV28 combines with J gene TRBJ1-5; D is unclear. V lost 6 bases to trimming and J lost 9 bases, with 9 bases between them. The CDR3 totals 11 residues. Germline V CDR1 and CDR2: MDHEN, SYDVKM. CDR3 bases: TGTGCCAGCAGCCGCTCTGGGCCCCAGCATTTT. This translates into CASSRSGPQHF. Full variable domain (missing parts from reference TRBV28 and TRBJ1-5): DVKVTQSSRYLVKRTGEKVFLECVQDMDHENMFWYRQDPGLGLRLIYFSYDVKMKEKGDIPEGYSVSREKKERFSLILESASTNQTSMYLCASSRSGPQHFGDGTRLSIL.

This chain links TRBV4-2 with TRBJ2-2; D gene ambiguous. The V end was cut by 4 bases, the J end by 7 bases, with 7 bases between. The germline V gene has CDR1 LGHNA and CDR2 YNFKEQ. The CDR3 is 12 residues long. For the CDR3, the DNA is TGTGCCAGCAGCCCCCGGGTCGGGGAGCTGTTTTTT. It specifies CASSPRVGELFF.

V gene TRBV7-8 combines with J gene TRBJ2-2, with TRBD2 as a possible D gene (6 bases). V was shortened by 1 base and J by 6 bases, with 12 bases between the two germline ends. The CDR3 is 15 residues long. Germline-derived CDR1 and CDR2 are SGHVS and FQNEAQ. CDR3 nucleotide sequence: TGTGCCAGCAGCTTAGGACTAGATAGAGCCGGGGAGCTGTTTTTT. Its protein is CASSLGLDRAGELFF.

V is TRBV5-1 and J is TRBJ1-2; a possible D gene is TRBD1 (5 bases). Germline V CDR1 and CDR2: SGHRS, YFSETQ. The CDR3 consists of 15 residues. The V end lost 0 bases, the J end lost 8 bases, and 17 bases lay between the germline ends. The CDR3 loop is CASSLDAPGFAGYTF. The CDR3 DNA sequence: TGCGCCAGCAGCTTGGATGCCCCAGGGTTTGCCGGCTACACCTTC.

This clone is a singleton in its sample. The chain couples TRBV18 to TRBJ2-5; tentatively, D is TRBD1 (5 bases). V dropped 4 bases and J dropped 5 bases, with 11 bases sitting between them. The CDR3 consists of 13 residues. Per the germline V gene, CDR1 is KGHSH and CDR2 is LQKENI. CDR3 nucleotide sequence: TGTGCCAGCTCACAGGGGTTACGGGAGACCCAGTACTTC. Protein sequence: CASSQGLRETQYF.

CDR3 loop: CASSLRPQYSNQPQHF. The CDR3 DNA reads as TGTGCCAGCAGCTTAAGGCCACAGTATAGCAATCAGCCCCAGCATTTT. The chain recombines TRBV11-2 with TRBJ1-5; no firm D call. The CDR3 consists of 16 residues. Germline CDR1 reads SGHAT; CDR2 reads FQNNGV. V shed 2 bases and J shed 0 bases, with 11 bases lying between them. The complete variable domain, with remaining parts taken from reference TRBV11-2 and TRBJ1-5, reads EAGVAQSPRYKIIEKRQSVAFWCNPISGHATLYWYQQILGQGPKLLIQFQNNGVVDDSQLPKDRFSAERLKGVDSTLKIQPAKLEDSAVYLCASSLRPQYSNQPQHFGDGTRLSIL.

The V gene is TRBV28, the J gene TRBJ2-2; 8 bases line up with TRBD1. Germline V gene data show CDR1 as MDHEN and CDR2 as SYDVKM. CDR3 length: 14 amino acids. The ends lost 7 bases at V and 7 bases at J; junction bases unmatched: 8. CDR3 in amino acids: CASIMTGAVGELFF. The CDR3 nucleotides are TGTGCCAGCATCATGACAGGGGCGGTCGGGGAGCTGTTTTTT.

V usage is TRBV9 and J usage is TRBJ2-1; 8 bases line up with TRBD1. The germline V gene has CDR1 SGDLS and CDR2 YYNGEE. The CDR3 length is 15 residues. V lost 2 bases, J lost 8 bases, and 9 bases stayed unmatched. CDR3 DNA sequence: TGTGCCAGCAGCGTGGGACAGGTGGGGTTGGATGAGCAGTTCTTC. Protein sequence: CASSVGQVGLDEQFF.

This chain joins TRBV2 and TRBJ1-3; D is undetermined. CDR1 and CDR2 from the germline V gene are SNHLY and FYNNEI. This CDR3 region has 15 residues. V was cut by 7 bases and J by 0 bases, with 13 bases left in between. The CDR3 is CASNSDNFSGNTIYF. As DNA, the CDR3 is TGTGCCAGCAATTCCGACAACTTCTCTGGAAACACCATATATTTT.

This clone has just a few counts. This chain uses TRBV19 with TRBJ2-5; TRBD2 matches at 11 bases. J lost 4 bases, V lost 5 bases, and 6 bases had no gene match. CDR3 length: 15 amino acids. Germline V gene sequence: CDR1 LNHDA, CDR2 SQIVND (reference sequence). The CDR3 loop is CASSPLAGEGETQYF. The CDR3 DNA is TGTGCCAGTAGTCCACTAGCGGGAGAGGGAGAGACCCAGTACTTC.

J is TRBJ1-1 and V is TRBV11-1; D not certain. The CDR3 has 15 residues. Germline CDR1 reads SGHAT; CDR2 reads FQDESV (reference sequence). The ends were cut back, 5 bases at V and 2 bases at J, with 15 bases in the middle. CDR3 protein: CASSLKGTSNTEAFF. For the CDR3, the DNA is TGTGCCAGCAGCCTAAAAGGCACCTCAAACACTGAAGCTTTCTTT.

The rearrangement uses TRBV28 and TRBJ1-5; D call uncertain. The germline V and J ends were trimmed by 4 bases and 2 bases, with 12 bases remaining between them. This CDR3 is built from 15 residues. Germline values: CDR1 MDHEN, CDR2 SYDVKM. The CDR3 nucleotides are TGTGCCAGCAGTTGGGCCCGCTCGGGCAATCAGCCCCAGCATTTT. This encodes CASSWARSGNQPQHF.

The chain joins TRBV28 to TRBJ2-7; 7 bases are a match to TRBD1. Germline V gene lookup returns CDR1 MDHEN and CDR2 SYDVKM. CDR3 length: 14 amino acids. The J segment lost 5 bases and the V segment lost 5 bases, leaving 9 bases of the junction unmatched. In nucleotides, the CDR3 is TGTGCCAGCAGTCCCGACAGGGAGAGGAACGAGCAGTACTTC. It specifies CASSPDRERNEQYF.

The chain joins TRBV10-2 to TRBJ2-2; 9 nucleotides match TRBD2. CDR3 length equals 15 residues. Germline values: CDR1 WSHSY, CDR2 SAAADI. Germline trimming cut 7 bases from V and 6 bases from J; bases unmatched to any gene: 9. CDR3 residues: CASTEAGGIAGELFF. In nucleotides, the CDR3 is TGCGCCAGCACCGAAGCGGGAGGCATAGCCGGGGAGCTGTTTTTT.

In the case of this clone: This sample also contains other DNA sequences that code for the same CDR3. This chain connects TRBV7-2 to TRBJ1-5, with D unresolved. The CDR3 covers 14 residues. The germline V gene has CDR1 SGHTA and CDR2 FQGNSA. V was clipped by 4 bases and J by 4 bases, with 11 bases between them. The CDR3 region has the DNA TGTGCCAGCAGCTCTCAGCGTGTGAATCAGCCCCAGCATTTT. Its protein is CASSSQRVNQPQHF. The full variable domain, completed using reference TRBV7-2 and TRBJ1-5, is GAGVSQSPSNKVTEKGKDVELRCDPISGHTALYWYRQSLGQGLEFLIYFQGNSAPDKSGLPSDRFSAERTGGSVSTLTIQRTQQEDSAVYLCASSSQRVNQPQHFGDGTRLSIL.

The chain couples TRBV30 to TRBJ2-7; possible D gene TRBD1, 5 bases. From germline, CDR1 is GTSNPN and CDR2 SVGIG (reference sequence). This CDR3 contains 13 residues. CDR3 protein: CAGDRMGIYEQYF. The CDR3 DNA is TGTGCTGGAGACAGAATGGGGATCTACGAGCAGTACTTC.

V gene TRBV19 combines with J gene TRBJ1-5; D perhaps matches TRBD1 (6 bases). The CDR3 runs 14 residues. From germline, CDR1 is LNHDA and CDR2 SQIVND (reference sequence). With 3 bases removed from V and 4 bases from J, the gap between germline ends came to 10 bases. The CDR3 loop is CASSIVQGNQPQHF. The CDR3 nucleotides read TGTGCCAGTAGTATCGTACAGGGTAATCAGCCCCAGCATTTT.

This clone was observed a few times. J is TRBJ2-3 and V is TRBV12-5; perhaps TRBD2 as D (5 bases). Germline-derived CDR1 and CDR2 are LGHNT and FRNRAP. The CDR3 covers 11 residues. V gave up 5 bases and J gave up 10 bases, with 10 bases separating them. The CDR3 loop is CASGLSGAQYF. The CDR3 DNA follows: TGTGCTAGTGGTCTATCCGGGGCGCAGTATTTT.

This sequence joins TRBV11-2 and TRBJ2-3; 11 positions match TRBD2. The germline V gene encodes CDR1 SGHAT and CDR2 FQNNGV. The ends lost 5 bases at V and 8 bases at J; junction bases unmatched: 9. The CDR3 has 15 amino acids. In nucleotides, the CDR3 is TGTGCCAGCAGCCTGGGACTAGCGGAGCTCCCTACGCAGTATTTT. Translated: CASSLGLAELPTQYF.

This rearrangement joins TRBV25-1 to TRBJ2-3; TRBD2 aligns across 12 bases. Trimming took 3 bases from V and 2 from J; bases not matched to a gene: 3. CDR1 is MGHDK, CDR2 SYGVNS, per germline. The CDR3 has 16 residues. The CDR3 DNA reads TGTGCCAGCAGTGATGGGACTAGCGGGCACACAGATACGCAGTATTTT. Protein product: CASSDGTSGHTDTQYF.

The rearrangement uses TRBV25-1 and TRBJ2-1, with 8 bases identical to TRBD2. Trimming at V came to 4 bases and at J to 7 bases, leaving 15 bases not matched to a gene. Germline CDR1 is MGHDK and CDR2 is SYGVNS. This CDR3 comprises 17 residues. CDR3 DNA sequence: TGTGCCAGCAGTGCCCCTACGGGAGGGGAGGGGTCGAATGAGCAGTTCTTC. This gives the protein CASSAPTGGEGSNEQFF.

This clone has only one observation. V is TRBV7-2 and J is TRBJ2-5, with TRBD2 matching 11 bases. The CDR3 covers 16 residues. Germline V gene sequence: CDR1 SGHTA, CDR2 FQGNSA. Trimming removed 2 bases from V and 2 bases from J; junction bases left unmatched: 4. The CDR3 DNA follows: TGTGCCAGCAGCTTAACTAGCGGGAGTGGGCAAGAGACCCAGTACTTC. Translated, it gives CASSLTSGSGQETQYF.